The 14 T cell receptor beta chains below come from one sample, sequenced in a study of blood T cell repertoires in COVID-19. Here immunoSEQ multiplex PCR was the method, and the copy in TCRdb shows in-frame clones only, minus some. The data show fewer than 350,000 clones, around 86% seen once. Material for sequencing was peripheral blood. The source of these receptors is a woman in her fifties or sixties with active or convalescent COVID-19.

The chain is built from TRBV11-3 and TRBJ1-3; D is perhaps TRBD1 (5 bases). The V and J ends lost 2 bases and 4 bases respectively, with 6 bases between them. The CDR3 length is 13 residues. CDR1 is SGHNT and CDR2 is YENEEA in the germline V gene. This chain's CDR3 is CASSLQGGNTIYF. The CDR3 region has the DNA TGTGCCAGCAGCTTACAGGGAGGAAACACCATATATTTT.

V gene TRBV27 combines with J gene TRBJ2-7, with TRBD2 matching over 8 bases. This CDR3 is 11 amino acids long. The junction had 6 bases not matched to a gene; V was cut back by 6 bases and J by 11 bases. Germline assignment: CDR1 MNHEY and CDR2 SMNVEV (reference sequence). CDR3 sequence: CASSFGGEKYF. The CDR3 nucleotides read TGTGCCAGCAGCTTCGGGGGGGAAAAGTACTTC.

The J gene is TRBJ1-5, the V gene TRBV6-2 or TRBV6-3; D might be TRBD1 (5 bases). V lost 1 base and J lost 6, with 10 bases in between. The CDR3 sequence is 14 residues long. Germline assignment: CDR1 MNHEY and CDR2 SVGEGT. The CDR3: CASSYLGGGQPQHF. CDR3 DNA sequence: TGTGCCAGCAGTTACTTGGGGGGAGGTCAGCCCCAGCATTTT.

This clone came up once. The chain couples TRBV2 to TRBJ2-5; 13 bases align to TRBD2. CDR3 length: 15 amino acids. The junction had 3 bases not matched to a gene; V was cut back by 4 bases and J by 4 bases. Germline CDR1 SNHLY, CDR2 FYNNEI. The CDR3 DNA follows: TGTGCCAGCAGTGGGACTAGCGGGAGTGGAGAGACCCAGTACTTC. Translation: CASSGTSGSGETQYF.

This rearrangement joins TRBV14 to TRBJ1-2; D may be TRBD1 (6 bases). The CDR3 spans 13 residues. Trimming shortened V by 4 bases and J by 5 bases, and 11 bases separated the two germline ends. CDR1 SGHDN and CDR2 FVKESK come from the germline V gene. The DNA for the CDR3 is TGTGCCAGCAGCCTGGGACAACCTTATGGCTACACCTTC. It is translated as CASSLGQPYGYTF.

The CDR3 region has the DNA TGTGCCAGTAGTCCCGACAGTCTCCAGCCCCAGCATTTT. Translated, it gives CASSPDSLQPQHF. This chain joins TRBV19 and TRBJ1-5; tentatively, D is TRBD1 (5 bases). The CDR3 runs 13 residues. Trimming removed 5 bases from V and 7 bases from J, with 12 bases in between. The V gene's germline CDR1 is LNHDA and CDR2 SQIVND (reference sequence).

This chain connects TRBV3-1 (or the pseudogene TRBV3-2) to TRBJ2-2; perhaps TRBD2 as D (5 bases). Germline V gene lookup returns CDR1 LGHDT and CDR2 YNNKEL (reference sequence). CDR3 length: 16 residues. The V end lost 2 bases, the J end lost 2 bases, and 12 bases lay between the germline ends. This CDR3 is CASSQSPGFNTGELFF. For the CDR3, the DNA is TGTGCCAGCAGCCAATCCCCGGGATTCAACACCGGGGAGCTGTTTTTT.

This clone was found once. This clone may be a read error of a much larger clone one base away. This chain joins TRBV6-1 and TRBJ1-1; D perhaps matches TRBD1 (6 bases). The germline gives CDR1 MNHNS, CDR2 SASEGT. The CDR3 spans 13 residues. With 6 bases removed from V and 1 base from J, the gap between germline ends came to 9 bases. CDR3 DNA sequence: TGTGCCAGCAGCTTACAGGGGAACACTGAAGCTTTCTTT. This sequence encodes CASSLQGNTEAFF.

This clone appeared many times. The sample holds other DNA sequences that translate to the same CDR3. The chain carries TRBV6-2 or TRBV6-3 and TRBJ2-7; the match to TRBD1 covers 10 bases. V shed 2 bases and J 2 bases; nucleotides not matched to a gene: 3. CDR3 length: 15 residues. Looked up from germline, CDR1 is MNHEY and CDR2 is SVGEGT. CDR3: CASSYLGQGAYEQYF. Here the CDR3 DNA reads TGTGCCAGCAGTTACCTAGGACAGGGGGCCTACGAGCAGTACTTC.

The rearrangement joins TRBV4-1 to TRBJ1-1, with a tentative D call TRBD1 (5 bases). CDR3 length: 15 residues. Trimming left V 4 bases short and J 1 base short, with 13 bases between. Germline values: CDR1 MGHRA, CDR2 YSYEKL. DNA of the CDR3: TGCGCCAGCAGCCTAGGGGCTACGGGGAACACTGAAGCTTTCTTT. Encoded protein: CASSLGATGNTEAFF.

The J gene is TRBJ2-7, the V gene TRBV7-6, with D possibly matching TRBD2 (6 bases). V gave up 3 bases and J gave up 4 bases, with 16 bases separating them. The CDR3 has 15 residues. Germline lookup yields CDR1 SGHVS and CDR2 FNYEAQ. The CDR3, as DNA: TGTGCCAGCAGCTTTGGGACTGGTGCTTCGTACGAGCAGTACTTC. This sequence encodes CASSFGTGASYEQYF.

Worth noting for this clone: Germline and junction disagree at one end, which may indicate a read error. CDR3 region: CASSEGARSRHF. DNA for the CDR3: TGTGCCAGCAGTGAAGGGGCCCGGTCTCGACACTTC. The V and J genes are TRBV2 and TRBJ2-4; D not certain. CDR1 is SNHLY and CDR2 is FYNNEI in the germline V gene. This CDR3 has 12 amino acids.

The gene calls are TRBV9 and TRBJ1-3; 7 bases match TRBD1. In germline, CDR1 is SGDLS, CDR2 YYNGEE. The V gene end was trimmed by 5 bases and the J gene end by 0 bases; junction bases not matched to a gene: 11. The CDR3 contains 17 residues. The CDR3, as DNA: TGTGCCAGCAGAAGAGACGTGGGACAGCACTCTGGAAACACCATATATTTT. Protein sequence: CASRRDVGQHSGNTIYF.

The rearrangement links TRBV29-1 to TRBJ2-3; maybe TRBD2 (6 bases). Between the trimmed V and J ends, which lost 7 bases and 2 bases, there was a span of 13 bases. The germline CDR1 and CDR2 sequences are SQVTM and ANQGSEA. There are 13 residues in the CDR3. CDR3 amino acids: CSASLAYTDTQYF. For the CDR3, the DNA is TGCAGCGCTTCGCTAGCGTACACAGATACGCAGTATTTT.